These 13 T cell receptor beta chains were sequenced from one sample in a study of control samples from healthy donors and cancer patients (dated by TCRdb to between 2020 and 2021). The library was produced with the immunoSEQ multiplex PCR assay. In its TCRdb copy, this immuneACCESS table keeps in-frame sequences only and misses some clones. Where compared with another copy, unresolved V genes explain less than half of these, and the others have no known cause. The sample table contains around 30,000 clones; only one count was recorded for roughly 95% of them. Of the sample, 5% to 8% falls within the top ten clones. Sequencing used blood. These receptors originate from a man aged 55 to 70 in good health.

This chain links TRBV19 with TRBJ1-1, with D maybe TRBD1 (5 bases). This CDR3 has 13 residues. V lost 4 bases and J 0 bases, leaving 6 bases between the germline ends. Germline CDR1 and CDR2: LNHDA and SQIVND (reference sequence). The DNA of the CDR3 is TGTGCCAGTAGTAACAGGTTGAACACTGAAGCTTTCTTT. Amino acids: CASSNRLNTEAFF.

The CDR3 nucleotides are TGCGCCAGCAGCCAAGATAGGGGAAACGCCTACGAGCAGTACTTC. Translated: CASSQDRGNAYEQYF. The chain links TRBV4-3 to TRBJ2-7; maybe TRBD1 (5 bases). V was pared by 0 bases and J by 2 bases, with 11 bases between. The germline V gene encodes CDR1 LGHNA and CDR2 YSLEER. The CDR3 sequence is 15 residues long.

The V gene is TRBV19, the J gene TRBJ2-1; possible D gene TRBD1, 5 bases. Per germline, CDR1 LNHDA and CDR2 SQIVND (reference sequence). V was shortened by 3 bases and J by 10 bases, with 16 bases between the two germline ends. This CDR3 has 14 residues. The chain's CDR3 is CASSMSPGLREQFF. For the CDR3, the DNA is TGTGCCAGTAGTATGAGCCCAGGGTTGAGGGAGCAGTTCTTC. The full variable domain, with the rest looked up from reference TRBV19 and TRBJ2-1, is DGGITQSPKYLFRKEGQNVTLSCEQNLNHDAMYWYRQDPGQGLRLIYYSQIVNDFQKGDIAEGYSVSREKKESFPLTVTSAQKNPTAFYLCASSMSPGLREQFFGPGTRLTVL.

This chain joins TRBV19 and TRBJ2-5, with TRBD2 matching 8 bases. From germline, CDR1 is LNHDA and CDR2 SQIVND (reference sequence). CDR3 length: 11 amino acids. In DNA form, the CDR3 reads TGTGGCCGCGGGGGGATGAAGACCCAGTACTTC. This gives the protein CGRGGMKTQYF.

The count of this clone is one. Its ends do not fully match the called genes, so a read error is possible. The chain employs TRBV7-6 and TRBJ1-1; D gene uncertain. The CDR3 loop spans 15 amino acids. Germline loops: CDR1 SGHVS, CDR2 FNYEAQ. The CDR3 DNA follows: TGTGCCAGCAGCCCTGATGAGGGTCGGAACGCTGAAGCTTTCTTT. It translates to CASSPDEGRNAEAFF. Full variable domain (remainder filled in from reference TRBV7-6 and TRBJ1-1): GAGVSQSPRYKVTKRGQDVALRCDPISGHVSLYWYRQALGQGPEFLTYFNYEAQQDKSGLPNDRFSAERPEGSISTLTIQRTEQRDSAMYRCASSPDEGRNAEAFFGQGTRLTVV.

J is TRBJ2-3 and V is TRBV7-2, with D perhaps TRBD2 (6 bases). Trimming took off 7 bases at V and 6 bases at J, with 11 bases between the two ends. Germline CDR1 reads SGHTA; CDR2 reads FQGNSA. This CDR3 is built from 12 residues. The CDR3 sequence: CASNTGVDTQYF. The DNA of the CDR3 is TGTGCCAGCAACACGGGGGTGGATACGCAGTATTTT.

CDR3 loop: CASSLTGFTNEKLFF. The CDR3 nucleotides are TGTGCCAGCAGCCTCACAGGGTTTACTAATGAAAAACTGTTTTTT. The V and J genes are TRBV7-9 and TRBJ1-4, with a weak D call TRBD1 (6 bases). V was shortened by 5 bases and J by 2 bases, with 12 bases between the two germline ends. In germline, CDR1 is SEHNR, CDR2 FQNEAQ (reference sequence). CDR3 size: 15 residues.

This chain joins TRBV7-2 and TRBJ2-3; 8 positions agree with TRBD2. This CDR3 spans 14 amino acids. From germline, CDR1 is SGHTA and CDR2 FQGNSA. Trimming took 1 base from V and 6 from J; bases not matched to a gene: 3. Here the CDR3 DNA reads TGTGCCAGCAGCTTAGGGGGACTAGTCGATACGCAGTATTTT. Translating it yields CASSLGGLVDTQYF.

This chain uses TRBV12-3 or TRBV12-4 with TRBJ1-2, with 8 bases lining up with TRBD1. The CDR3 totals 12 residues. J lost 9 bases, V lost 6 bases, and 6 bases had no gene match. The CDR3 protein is CASSLRQGRYTF. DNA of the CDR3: TGTGCCAGCAGCCTCCGACAGGGGCGCTACACCTTC.

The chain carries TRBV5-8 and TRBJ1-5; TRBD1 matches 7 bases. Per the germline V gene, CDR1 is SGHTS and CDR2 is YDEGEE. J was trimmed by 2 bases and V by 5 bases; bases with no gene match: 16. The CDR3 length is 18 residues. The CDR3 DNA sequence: TGTGCCAGCAGGTCCGGGACAGTGGCCGGGGGTCGCAATCAGCCCCAGCATTTT. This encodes CASRSGTVAGGRNQPQHF.

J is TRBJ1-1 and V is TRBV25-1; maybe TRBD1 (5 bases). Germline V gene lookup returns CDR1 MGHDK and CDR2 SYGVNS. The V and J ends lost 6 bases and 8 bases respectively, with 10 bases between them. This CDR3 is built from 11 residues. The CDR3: CASRADREAFF. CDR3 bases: TGTGCCAGCAGAGCCGACAGAGAAGCTTTCTTT.

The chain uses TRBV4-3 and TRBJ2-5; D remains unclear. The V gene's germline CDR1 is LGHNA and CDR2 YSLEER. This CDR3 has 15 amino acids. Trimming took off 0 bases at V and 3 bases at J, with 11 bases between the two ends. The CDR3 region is CASSQDIRRKETQYF. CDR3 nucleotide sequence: TGCGCCAGCAGCCAAGATATCCGGCGAAAAGAGACCCAGTACTTC.

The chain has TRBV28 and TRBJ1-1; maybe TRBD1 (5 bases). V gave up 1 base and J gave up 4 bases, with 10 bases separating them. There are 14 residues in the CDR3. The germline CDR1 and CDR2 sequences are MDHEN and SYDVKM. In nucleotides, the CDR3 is TGTGCCAGCAGTTTATTGCTGGGGGGCACTGAAGCTTTCTTT. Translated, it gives CASSLLLGGTEAFF.